The 12 T cell receptor beta chains below were found in one sample sequenced in a study of T-cell memory formation after mild COVID-19. TCRdb re-analysed the 5' RACE reads in MiXCR, keeping a single row per CDR3 protein. The sample lists about 350,000 distinct CDR3 sequences; 20% to 25% were seen once. The sequenced material came from PBMCs or a T cell subset sorted from them (not recorded which). The source is a man aged 18 to 29 who had mild COVID-19 (a few samples of this study predate the infection). Cell type and time point are not known.

This clonotype appeared a few times. The chain is built from TRBV27 and TRBJ2-3; TRBD2 matches at 8 bases. This CDR3 comprises 16 residues. After removal of 6 bases from V and 4 bases from J, the junction contained 12 bases not matched to a gene. Germline V gene sequence: CDR1 MNHEY, CDR2 SMNVEV (reference sequence). CDR3 protein: CASSRLAGGVSDTQYF. CDR3 sequence (DNA): TGTGCCAGCAGCAGACTGGCGGGGGGAGTTTCAGATACGCAGTATTTT.

This clonotype appeared a few times. The chain links TRBV18 to TRBJ1-2; D ambiguous. The ends were cut back, 4 bases at V and 2 bases at J, with 17 bases in the middle. Germline V lookup: CDR1 KGHSH, CDR2 LQKENI. The CDR3 contains 16 residues. The CDR3 DNA reads as TGTGCCAGCTCACTGTCCAGAAGCCTTTCAAACTATGGCTACACCTTC. It specifies CASSLSRSLSNYGYTF.

The V and J genes are TRBV7-2 and TRBJ1-2, with D unclear. From germline, CDR1 is SGHTA and CDR2 FQGNSA. V lost 7 bases and J 8 bases, leaving 17 bases between the germline ends. The CDR3 is 13 residues long. The CDR3 reads CASNHGRRLGYTF. The CDR3, as DNA: TGTGCCAGCAACCACGGCCGAAGGCTGGGCTACACCTTC.

The table lists this clonotype with a few counts. The chain is built from TRBV5-1 and TRBJ1-2; 10 bases are shared with TRBD1. Germline CDR1 SGHRS, CDR2 YFSETQ. The CDR3 is made up of 16 amino acids. V lost 4 bases, J lost 7 bases, and 13 bases stayed unmatched. The CDR3 nucleotides read TGCGCCAGCAGCCTCGGCGCGGGACAGGGGAATGGTGGCTACACCTTC. This codes for CASSLGAGQGNGGYTF.

The chain has TRBV7-9 and TRBJ2-1, with 11 bases fitting TRBD2. The J segment lost 8 bases and the V segment lost 5 bases, leaving 8 bases of the junction unmatched. The germline CDR1 and CDR2 sequences are SEHNR and FQNEAQ (reference sequence). This CDR3 region has 15 residues. CDR3 protein: CASSVGLAVWDEQFF. The CDR3 region has the DNA TGTGCCAGCAGCGTGGGACTAGCGGTCTGGGATGAGCAGTTCTTC.

The chain uses TRBV4-1 and TRBJ1-5; D is perhaps TRBD1 (5 bases). The CDR3 extends over 16 amino acids. Germline lookup yields CDR1 MGHRA and CDR2 YSYEKL. V was clipped by 4 bases and J by 7 bases, with 20 bases between them. Written as DNA, the CDR3 is TGCGCCAGCAGCCCATCAGGGAACCGGGGTTTCCAGCCCCAGCATTTT. Translated, it gives CASSPSGNRGFQPQHF.

The V and J genes are TRBV4-3 and TRBJ2-2, with 10 positions matching TRBD2. Trimming took 7 bases from V and 5 from J; bases not matched to a gene: 10. This CDR3 spans 16 amino acids. Germline CDR1 and CDR2: LGHNA and YSLEER. The CDR3 reads CASTPGLAGETGELFF. In DNA, the CDR3 is TGCGCCAGCACCCCCGGGCTAGCGGGAGAAACCGGGGAGCTGTTTTTT.

This clonotype has only a few counts. The genes are TRBV5-1 and TRBJ2-5; D may correspond to TRBD1 or TRBD2 (5 bases each). CDR1 and CDR2 from the germline V gene are SGHRS and YFSETQ. There are 13 residues in the CDR3. V lost 4 bases and J 2 bases, leaving 9 bases between the germline ends. CDR3 residues: CASSGDGQETQYF. In DNA form, the CDR3 reads TGCGCCAGCAGCGGGGACGGGCAAGAGACCCAGTACTTC.

This clonotype was seen a few times. The chain uses TRBV20-1 and TRBJ2-7; D unresolved. Germline V gene lookup returns CDR1 DFQATT and CDR2 SNEGSKA (reference sequence). V was trimmed by 6 bases and J by 1 base, leaving 10 bases between them. The CDR3 spans 12 residues. The CDR3 protein is CSAAGLSYEQYV. In DNA, the CDR3 is TGCAGTGCCGCCGGTCTATCCTACGAGCAGTACGTC.

The chain carries TRBV29-1 and TRBJ2-3, with 9 bases aligning to TRBD2. V was clipped by 7 bases and J by 0 bases; unmatched bases: 8. In germline, CDR1 is SQVTM, CDR2 ANQGSEA. This CDR3 has 15 amino acids. The CDR3 sequence: CSARRLADSTDTQYF. The CDR3 bases are TGCAGCGCCCGACGACTAGCGGATAGCACAGATACGCAGTATTTT.

V is TRBV7-2 and J is TRBJ1-2; D ambiguous. Trimming shortened V by 4 bases and J by 7 bases, and 10 bases separated the two germline ends. CDR1 SGHTA and CDR2 FQGNSA come from the germline V gene. The CDR3 spans 12 residues. CDR3 region: CASSSSGAGYTF. The CDR3 coding sequence is TGTGCCAGCAGCTCCTCCGGAGCTGGCTACACCTTC.

This chain connects TRBV10-3 to TRBJ2-7, with TRBD1 as a possible D gene (7 bases). Trimming took 4 bases from V and 0 from J, leaving 13 bases between them. The CDR3 consists of 15 residues. Germline CDR1 and CDR2: ENHRY and SYGVKD. CDR3 DNA sequence: TGTGCCATCAGTGGGAACAGGGGAGGCTCCTACGAGCAGTACTTC. Translating it yields CAISGNRGGSYEQYF.